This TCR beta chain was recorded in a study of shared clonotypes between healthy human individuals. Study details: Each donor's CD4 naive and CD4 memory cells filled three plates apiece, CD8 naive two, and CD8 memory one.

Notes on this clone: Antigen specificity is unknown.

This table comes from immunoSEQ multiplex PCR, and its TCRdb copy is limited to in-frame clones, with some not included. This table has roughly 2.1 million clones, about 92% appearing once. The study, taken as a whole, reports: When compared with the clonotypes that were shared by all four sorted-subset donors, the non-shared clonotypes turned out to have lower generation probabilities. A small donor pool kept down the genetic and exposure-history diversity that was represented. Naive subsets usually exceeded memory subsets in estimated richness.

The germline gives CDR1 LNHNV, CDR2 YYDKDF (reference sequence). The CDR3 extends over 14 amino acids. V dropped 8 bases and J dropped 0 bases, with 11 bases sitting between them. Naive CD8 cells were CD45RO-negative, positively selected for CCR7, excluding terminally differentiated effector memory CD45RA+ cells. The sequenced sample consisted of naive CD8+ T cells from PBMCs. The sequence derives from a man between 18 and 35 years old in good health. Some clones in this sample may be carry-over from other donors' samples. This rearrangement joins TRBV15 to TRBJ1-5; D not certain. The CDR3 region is CATGGKYSNQPQHF. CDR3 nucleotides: TGTGCCACCGGCGGTAAATATAGCAATCAGCCCCAGCATTTT.